The 19 T cell receptor beta chains below come from one sample, sequenced in a study of shared clonotypes between healthy human individuals. Some clones are missing from TCRdb's copy, which holds only in-frame ones; the method was immunoSEQ multiplex PCR. Seen here are roughly 2 million clones, roughly 94% observed once, and the top ten hold 0.1% to 0.15%. Sequences were obtained from naive CD4+ T cells sorted from blood. Subset here: CD45RA+ positively selected. All receptors come from a man aged 18 to 30 in good health.

The chain carries TRBV5-4 and TRBJ2-5; perhaps TRBD2 as D (5 bases). The V gene lost 4 bases and the J gene lost 5 bases, with 15 bases spanning the gap. CDR1 is SGHNT and CDR2 is YYREEE in the germline V gene (reference sequence). This CDR3 spans 14 amino acids. CDR3 amino acids: CASSRQTGSETQYF. The CDR3 nucleotides are TGTGCCAGCAGCAGACAAACGGGGAGTGAGACCCAGTACTTC.

The V call is TRBV6-1, the J call TRBJ2-7; D is tentatively TRBD1 or TRBD2 (5 bases each). The CDR3 has 14 amino acids. Germline loops: CDR1 MNHNS, CDR2 SASEGT. Between the trimmed V and J ends, which lost 6 bases and 3 bases, there was a span of 15 bases. In nucleotides, the CDR3 is TGTGCCAGCAGCCGAGGGGCGTTTAACTACGAGCAGTACTTC. As protein: CASSRGAFNYEQYF.

The chain carries TRBV19 and TRBJ2-7; 8 bases map to TRBD1. After removal of 5 bases from V and 4 bases from J, the junction contained 10 bases not matched to a gene. The CDR3 contains 15 residues. Germline assignment: CDR1 LNHDA and CDR2 SQIVND (reference sequence). The CDR3 sequence: CASSPRLTGAYEQYF. CDR3 bases: TGTGCCAGTAGTCCACGCCTGACAGGGGCGTACGAGCAGTACTTC.

This clone was seen more than once but under ten times. The genes are TRBV15 and TRBJ2-5; 11 bases map to TRBD2. The J call may not be correct, given that the DNA end is closer to TRBJ2-7. This CDR3 spans 15 amino acids. Germline V gene lookup returns CDR1 LNHNV and CDR2 YYDKDF (reference sequence). The CDR3 sequence is CATSRPSGRPYEQYF. CDR3 in DNA: TGTGCCACCAGCAGGCCTAGCGGGAGGCCCTACGAGCAGTACTTC.

The rearrangement links TRBV10-1 to TRBJ1-1, with 9 nucleotides matching TRBD1. V trimming: 4 bases; J trimming: 7 bases; junction bases outside the gene matches: 10. This CDR3 is built from 15 residues. Germline V lookup: CDR1 WNHNN, CDR2 SYGVQD (reference sequence). CDR3 sequence reads: CASSGTGGGLREAFF. The CDR3 nucleotides are TGCGCCAGCAGTGGAACAGGGGGCGGTCTCCGTGAAGCTTTCTTT.

This clone was picked up one time. The rearrangement uses TRBV6-5 and TRBJ2-5; the match to TRBD2 covers 9 bases. The V gene's germline CDR1 is MNHEY and CDR2 SVGAGI. Germline trimming cut 8 bases from V and 5 bases from J; bases unmatched to any gene: 6. The CDR3 has 13 residues. The CDR3: CASLASGRETQYF. CDR3 nucleotides: TGTGCCAGCTTAGCAAGCGGGAGGGAGACCCAGTACTTC.

This chain connects TRBV11-2 to TRBJ1-3; 7 nucleotides align to TRBD1. The germline gives CDR1 SGHAT, CDR2 FQNNGV. This CDR3 is built from 14 residues. The V and J ends lost 3 bases and 3 bases, in that order; junction bases with no gene match: 2. CDR3: CASSFTGVGNTIYF. CDR3 coding DNA: TGTGCCAGCAGCTTTACAGGGGTTGGAAACACCATATATTTT.

This clone came up once. This chain joins TRBV6-1 and TRBJ1-1, with TRBD1 matching 7 bases. The germline V gene has CDR1 MNHNS and CDR2 SASEGT. J was trimmed by 5 bases and V by 1 base; bases with no gene match: 7. The CDR3 is 15 amino acids. The CDR3 DNA reads as TGTGCCAGCAGTGAAGTGGAGGGGGCGGGAACTGAAGCTTTCTTT. This sequence encodes CASSEVEGAGTEAFF.

The CDR3 sequence is CSVGGQGPNQETQYF. As DNA, the CDR3 is TGCAGCGTTGGTGGTCAGGGTCCGAACCAAGAGACCCAGTACTTC. The chain recombines TRBV29-1 with TRBJ2-5, with a possible D match to TRBD1 (5 bases). Per germline, CDR1 SQVTM and CDR2 ANQGSEA. The CDR3 is made up of 15 amino acids. Trimming cost V 4 bases and J 0 bases, with 15 bases left between them.

The V and J genes are TRBV5-1 and TRBJ2-2; D may be TRBD2 (7 bases). Trimming removed 0 bases at V and 5 bases at J, with 11 bases between. There are 15 residues in the CDR3. Germline CDR1 and CDR2: SGHRS and YFSETQ. CDR3 loop: CASSLEQGGTGELFF. For the CDR3, the DNA is TGCGCCAGCAGCTTGGAACAGGGAGGGACCGGGGAGCTGTTTTTT.

V is TRBV7-3 and J is TRBJ1-6, with 10 nucleotides matching TRBD1. Germline V gene sequence: CDR1 SGHTA, CDR2 FQGTGA. V lost 5 bases to trimming and J lost 0 bases; unmatched junction nucleotides: 19. CDR3 size: 22 residues. The CDR3, as DNA: TGTGCCAGCAGCCCTAGGGTCCTTTCCCGGGACAGGGGACGCTCCTATAATTCACCCCTCCACTTT. Translated: CASSPRVLSRDRGRSYNSPLHF.

CDR3 DNA: TGTGCCATCACGGGGCCGGCTCCGTACAATGAGCAGTTCTTC. This sequence encodes CAITGPAPYNEQFF. This chain links TRBV10-3 with TRBJ2-1, with D perhaps given as TRBD1 or TRBD2 (5 bases each). CDR1 is ENHRY and CDR2 is SYGVKD in the germline V gene. The CDR3 covers 14 residues. Trimming stripped 7 bases from V and 4 bases from J, with 14 bases between.

The V call is TRBV7-8, the J call TRBJ2-5; D is undetermined. Looked up from germline, CDR1 is SGHVS and CDR2 is FQNEAQ. Trimming left V 0 bases short and J 2 bases short, with 7 bases between. This CDR3 region has 14 residues. The CDR3 protein is CASSLARWQETQYF. As DNA, the CDR3 is TGTGCCAGCAGCTTAGCGCGGTGGCAAGAGACCCAGTACTTC.

The rearrangement links TRBV5-1 to TRBJ2-5; no clear D. Trimming left V 4 bases short and J 5 bases short, with 21 bases between. This CDR3 is built from 16 residues. The germline CDR1 and CDR2 sequences are SGHRS and YFSETQ. This CDR3 is CASSKTTGQVGETQYF. The CDR3, as DNA: TGCGCCAGCAGCAAAACGACCGGGCAGGTGGGGGAGACCCAGTACTTC.

This clone was seen a single time. The chain has TRBV14 and TRBJ1-6, with 9 positions matching TRBD1. CDR1 is SGHDN and CDR2 is FVKESK in the germline V gene. This CDR3 is built from 16 residues. Trimming cost V 4 bases and J 9 bases; bases outside gene matches: 10. The CDR3 DNA follows: TGTGCCAGCAGCCCCGGAGGACAGGGGACGTTTTCACCCCTCCACTTT. Residues: CASSPGGQGTFSPLHF.

The chain couples TRBV7-2 to TRBJ1-5; maybe TRBD1 (5 bases). The CDR3 covers 15 residues. The germline gives CDR1 SGHTA, CDR2 FQGNSA. V was pared by 2 bases and J by 6 bases, with 14 bases between. This CDR3 reads CASSLTGDRGQPQHF. The CDR3 DNA is TGTGCCAGCAGCTTAACAGGAGATCGGGGTCAGCCCCAGCATTTT.

The CDR3 region has the DNA TGTGCCAGCAGCCAAGGGAAGGGTGAAGCTTTCTTT. Amino acid sequence: CASSQGKGEAFF. The chain couples TRBV14 to TRBJ1-1; D is ambiguous. Looked up from germline, CDR1 is SGHDN and CDR2 is FVKESK. V lost 1 base and J lost 7, with 7 bases in between. This CDR3 comprises 12 residues.

V gene TRBV27 combines with J gene TRBJ2-5; D is uncertain. The CDR3 is 16 residues long. Trimming stripped 2 bases from V and 6 bases from J, with 19 bases between. The V gene's germline CDR1 is MNHEY and CDR2 SMNVEV (reference sequence). CDR3 region: CASSLRWATDAKTQYF. CDR3 nucleotide sequence: TGTGCCAGCAGTTTAAGGTGGGCTACCGATGCGAAGACCCAGTACTTC.

The genes are TRBV29-1 and TRBJ2-3; TRBD2 is a possible D gene (7 bases). Germline assignment: CDR1 SQVTM and CDR2 ANQGSEA. This CDR3 region has 15 residues. Trimming stripped 4 bases from V and 5 bases from J, with 19 bases between. As DNA, the CDR3 is TGCAGCGTTGTGGGGGGGCTCCCTTCTGGAGATACGCAGTATTTT. Translation: CSVVGGLPSGDTQYF.